The 29 T cell receptor beta chains presented below share a single source sample, sequenced in a study of blood T cell repertoires in COVID-19. Using immunoSEQ multiplex PCR, the repertoire was profiled, and TCRdb retains in-frame clones only, with some absent. The sample shows some 170,000 clones, roughly 87% of them seen only once. The sequencing input was PBMCs or T cells enriched from blood (not recorded which). These receptors all stem from a human donor with acute COVID-19. The donor label of this sample is uncertain.

J is TRBJ2-5 and V is TRBV25-1; TRBD2 agrees at 7 bases. This CDR3 is 15 amino acids long. V was clipped by 6 bases and J by 5 bases; unmatched bases: 12. Germline-derived CDR1 and CDR2 are MGHDK and SYGVNS. Here the CDR3 reads CASRTELRGGETQYF. CDR3 nucleotide sequence: TGTGCCAGCAGAACAGAACTGAGGGGAGGGGAGACCCAGTACTTC.

The V call is TRBV3-1 (or the pseudogene TRBV3-2), the J call TRBJ1-2; no clear D gene. CDR1 LGHDT and CDR2 YNNKEL come from the germline V gene (reference sequence). V was cut by 1 base and J by 2 bases, with 5 bases left in between. The CDR3 has 13 residues. CDR3 nucleotide sequence: TGTGCCAGCAGCCAAGTCAGGAACTATGGCTACACCTTC. This translates into CASSQVRNYGYTF.

The rearrangement uses TRBV19 and TRBJ1-2; no definite D call. The CDR3 totals 13 residues. Germline CDR1 LNHDA, CDR2 SQIVND (reference sequence). V was clipped by 3 bases and J by 2 bases, with 7 bases between them. CDR3 sequence: CASSIHANYGYTF. In DNA, the CDR3 is TGTGCCAGTAGTATTCATGCGAACTATGGCTACACCTTC.

The chain joins TRBV10-3 to TRBJ1-1; D possibly corresponds to TRBD1 (5 bases). The CDR3 is made up of 12 amino acids. The germline V gene encodes CDR1 ENHRY and CDR2 SYGVKD. V was shortened by 6 bases and J by 4 bases, with 9 bases between the two germline ends. DNA of the CDR3: TGTGCCATCAGGAGGGGAGGCACTGAAGCTTTCTTT. Translated, it gives CAIRRGGTEAFF.

The chain links TRBV18 to TRBJ2-3; the match to TRBD2 covers 13 bases. The CDR3 runs to 18 residues. V shed 6 bases and J 4 bases; nucleotides not matched to a gene: 13. The germline V gene encodes CDR1 KGHSH and CDR2 LQKENI. CDR3 sequence reads: CASSPTSGGTRNADTQYF. The CDR3 region has the DNA TGTGCCAGCTCCCCGACTAGCGGGGGGACACGTAACGCAGATACGCAGTATTTT.

V is TRBV6-5 and J is TRBJ2-5, with TRBD2 matching 8 bases. Losses at the gene ends were 7 bases for V and 4 bases for J; bases not matched to a gene: 11. Looked up from germline, CDR1 is MNHEY and CDR2 is SVGAGI. The CDR3 runs 15 residues. The CDR3 is CASNAGGGRGETQYF. CDR3 coding DNA: TGTGCCAGCAACGCCGGGGGGGGCAGGGGAGAGACCCAGTACTTC.

This rearrangement joins TRBV19 to TRBJ1-1, with TRBD1 matching 10 bases. After removal of 7 bases from V and 6 bases from J, the junction contained 8 bases not matched to a gene. Germline CDR1 is LNHDA and CDR2 is SQIVND (reference sequence). The CDR3 loop spans 14 amino acids. CDR3 bases: TGTGCCAGTACCGCGACAGGGGGCTCTTCTGAAGCTTTCTTT. This translates into CASTATGGSSEAFF. The variable domain in full, completed from reference TRBV19 and TRBJ1-1, reads DGGITQSPKYLFRKEGQNVTLSCEQNLNHDAMYWYRQDPGQGLRLIYYSQIVNDFQKGDIAEGYSVSREKKESFPLTVTSAQKNPTAFYLCASTATGGSSEAFFGQGTRLTVV.

This rearrangement joins TRBV4-3 to TRBJ1-3; D is unresolved. V was shortened by 0 bases and J by 2 bases, with 5 bases between the two germline ends. In germline, CDR1 is LGHNA, CDR2 YSLEER. CDR3 length: 14 residues. CDR3 residues: CASSQDFAGNTIYF. CDR3 DNA sequence: TGCGCCAGCAGCCAAGACTTTGCTGGAAACACCATATATTTT.

This clone was picked up one time. The chain uses TRBV3-1 (or the pseudogene TRBV3-2) and TRBJ1-1; D not resolved. Trimming removed 1 base from V and 1 base from J, with 7 bases in between. The germline CDR1 and CDR2 sequences are LGHDT and YNNKEL (reference sequence). The CDR3 is made up of 14 amino acids. The CDR3 nucleotides are TGTGCCAGCAGCCAAGGTGTCTCGAACACTGAAGCTTTCTTT. Its translation: CASSQGVSNTEAFF.

This clone was counted between two and nine times. The CDR3 DNA follows: TGTGCCAGCTCACCACCGTTACTTACAGGGTATACTGAAGCTTTCTTT. Its protein is CASSPPLLTGYTEAFF. The chain uses TRBV18 and TRBJ1-1, with D possibly TRBD1 on 6 matching bases. V lost 0 bases and J lost 5, with 16 bases in between. This CDR3 region has 16 residues. Germline lookup yields CDR1 KGHSH and CDR2 LQKENI.

In DNA form, the CDR3 reads TGTGCCAGCAGCAAGCGGGGGGGCGATGAGCAGTTCTTC. Translated, it gives CASSKRGGDEQFF. The chain couples TRBV9 to TRBJ2-1, with 10 bases identical to TRBD2. Germline CDR1 and CDR2: SGDLS and YYNGEE. The CDR3 loop spans 13 amino acids. V shed 4 bases, J shed 8 bases, and the junction held 3 bases outside the gene matches. Based on the CDR3 plus reference TRBV9 and TRBJ2-1, the full variable domain is DSGVTQTPKHLITATGQRVTLRCSPRSGDLSVYWYQQSLDQGLQFLIQYYNGEERAKGNILERFSAQQFPDLHSELNLSSLELGDSALYFCASSKRGGDEQFFGPGTRLTVL.

The CDR3: CASTQLSGGAFEQYF. The CDR3, as DNA: TGTGCCAGCACCCAACTCAGCGGGGGGGCCTTCGAGCAGTACTTC. The chain carries TRBV5-6 and TRBJ2-7; 10 positions agree with TRBD2. V gave up 6 bases and J gave up 6 bases; unmatched junction bases: 12. Looked up from germline, CDR1 is SGHDT and CDR2 is YYEEEE. The CDR3 is made up of 15 amino acids.

This rearrangement joins TRBV4-3 to TRBJ2-5; 11 bases match TRBD1. The CDR3 consists of 16 residues. V lost 1 base and J lost 5; bases outside the gene matches: 6. Germline V gene lookup returns CDR1 LGHNA and CDR2 YSLEER. DNA for the CDR3: TGCGCCAGCAGCCAAGGCATGGGACAGGGGGTCGAGACCCAGTACTTC. Protein sequence: CASSQGMGQGVETQYF.

The V call is TRBV5-1, the J call TRBJ1-5; a weak D match, TRBD1 (6 bases). Germline assignment: CDR1 SGHRS and CDR2 YFSETQ. Between the trimmed V and J ends, which lost 5 bases and 1 base, there was a span of 10 bases. The CDR3 totals 14 residues. The CDR3 coding sequence is TGCGCCAGCAGGGAGGGGGGGAGCAATCAGCCCCAGCATTTT. Translating it yields CASREGGSNQPQHF. The complete variable domain, with remaining parts taken from reference TRBV5-1 and TRBJ1-5, reads KAGVTQTPRYLIKTRGQQVTLSCSPISGHRSVSWYQQTPGQGLQFLFEYFSETQRNKGNFPGRFSGRQFSNSRSEMNVSTLELGDSALYLCASREGGSNQPQHFGDGTRLSIL.

The chain recombines TRBV11-2 with TRBJ1-1; the D gene is possibly TRBD1 (5 bases). This CDR3 has 15 amino acids. Trimming pared 5 bases from V and 6 bases from J, leaving 19 bases between. CDR1 and CDR2 from the germline V gene are SGHAT and FQNNGV. As DNA, the CDR3 is TGTGCCAGCAGCCCCCAACTTGGGGGAGGGGCTGAAGCTTTCTTT. Its translation is CASSPQLGGGAEAFF.

This rearrangement joins TRBV20-1 to TRBJ2-5; 8 positions match TRBD1. Germline CDR1 reads DFQATT; CDR2 reads SNEGSKA (reference sequence). The V gene end was trimmed by 3 bases and the J gene end by 4 bases; junction bases not matched to a gene: 7. This CDR3 has 14 residues. The CDR3 reads CSASRPGGTETQYF. For the CDR3, the DNA is TGCAGTGCTAGTAGGCCAGGGGGCACAGAGACCCAGTACTTC.

The rearrangement joins TRBV5-1 to TRBJ1-5; D gene ambiguous. Germline V gene data show CDR1 as SGHRS and CDR2 as YFSETQ. The V gene lost 7 bases and the J gene lost 0 bases, with 14 bases spanning the gap. The CDR3 consists of 15 residues. The DNA for the CDR3 is TGCGCCAGCCGAGAGGGAGTGAATAGCAATCAGCCCCAGCATTTT. It is translated as CASREGVNSNQPQHF.

The chain has TRBV29-1 and TRBJ2-1; weak D call: TRBD2 (6 bases). The CDR3 totals 15 residues. The germline V and J ends were trimmed by 4 bases and 4 bases, with 17 bases remaining between them. Germline V CDR1 and CDR2: SQVTM, ANQGSEA. Written as DNA, the CDR3 is TGCAGCGTTGTTAGTAGTTGGGACTTTTACAATGAGCAGTTCTTC. It encodes CSVVSSWDFYNEQFF.

This clone was seen only a few times. One junction end does not reproduce the germline sequence, and a read error may be involved. This chain uses TRBV2 with TRBJ2-3, with TRBD2 identical over 15 bases. Germline CDR1 is SNHLY and CDR2 is FYNNEI. The CDR3 extends over 19 amino acids. The CDR3 DNA is TGTGCCAGCAGTCAAGCCCCCGGGACTAGCGGGGGGCTGCCAGATACGCAGTATTTT. Protein sequence: CASSQAPGTSGGLPDTQYF.

The rearrangement links TRBV7-3 to TRBJ2-2; D not resolved. V dropped 4 bases and J dropped 3 bases, with 12 bases sitting between them. From germline, CDR1 is SGHTA and CDR2 FQGTGA. CDR3 length equals 15 residues. CDR3 DNA sequence: TGTGCCAGCAGCTCCCGAGGCAGCGACACCGGGGAGCTGTTTTTT. This gives the protein CASSSRGSDTGELFF.

The V call is TRBV6-5, the J call TRBJ2-3, with a weak D call TRBD2 (5 bases). The CDR3 totals 14 residues. The V and J ends lost 7 bases and 2 bases respectively, with 13 bases between them. CDR1 and CDR2 (germline): MNHEY, SVGAGI. The CDR3 nucleotides are TGTGCCAGCAAGGACTCCCCTCACACAGATACGCAGTATTTT. This encodes CASKDSPHTDTQYF.

The chain is built from TRBV2 and TRBJ2-7; the D gene is possibly TRBD1 (6 bases). The germline V gene has CDR1 SNHLY and CDR2 FYNNEI. V shed 5 bases and J shed 7 bases, with 21 bases lying between them. This CDR3 contains 15 residues. CDR3 region: CASSLAWGPLGEQYF. The CDR3 nucleotides read TGTGCCAGCAGTCTAGCCTGGGGGCCCCTGGGAGAGCAGTACTTC.

The DNA for the CDR3 is TGTGCCAGCAGCGTAGGAGGGACTAGGACAGATACGCAGTATTTT. Its translation is CASSVGGTRTDTQYF. This chain uses TRBV9 with TRBJ2-3; 8 bases match TRBD2. The germline V gene has CDR1 SGDLS and CDR2 YYNGEE. There are 15 residues in the CDR3. V was pared by 0 bases and J by 3 bases, with 3 bases of the junction left unmatched.

This rearrangement joins TRBV4-3 to TRBJ1-2, with a weak D call TRBD1 (5 bases). This CDR3 is 15 amino acids long. Germline values: CDR1 LGHNA, CDR2 YSLEER. V was pared by 2 bases and J by 8 bases, with 18 bases between. CDR3 nucleotides: TGCGCCAGCAGCCAAAGCCGGAGGGGTGGGGGAGGCTACACCTTC. Translation gives CASSQSRRGGGGYTF.

The V call is TRBV25-1, the J call TRBJ2-7; 9 nucleotides line up with TRBD1. The length of the CDR3 is 16 residues. V was pared by 6 bases and J by 6 bases, with 15 bases of the junction left unmatched. The germline V gene has CDR1 MGHDK and CDR2 SYGVNS. The CDR3 nucleotides read TGTGCCAGCAGCCGAAGGTCCGGGACAGGGACCGGCGAGCAGTACTTC. It is translated as CASSRRSGTGTGEQYF.

The chain combines TRBV30 with TRBJ1-4; 8 bases fit TRBD1. Germline CDR1 GTSNPN, CDR2 SVGIG (reference sequence). The CDR3 loop spans 13 amino acids. V lost 5 bases to trimming and J lost 8 bases; unmatched junction nucleotides: 7. This CDR3 reads CAWGQDRDEKLFF. The CDR3 region has the DNA TGTGCCTGGGGTCAGGACAGGGACGAAAAACTGTTTTTT.

J is TRBJ2-7 and V is TRBV30, with 9 bases fitting TRBD1. Per the germline V gene, CDR1 is GTSNPN and CDR2 is SVGIG (reference sequence). The CDR3 has 13 amino acids. Germline trimming cut 5 bases from V and 0 bases from J; bases unmatched to any gene: 2. The DNA for the CDR3 is TGTGCCTGGGGGACAGGGAGCTCCTACGAGCAGTACTTC. This codes for CAWGTGSSYEQYF. The full variable domain, with the rest looked up from reference TRBV30 and TRBJ2-7, is SQTIHQWPATLVQPVGSPLSLECTVEGTSNPNLYWYRQAAGRGLQLLFYSVGIGQISSEVPQNLSASRPQDRQFILSSKKLLLSDSGFYLCAWGTGSSYEQYFGPGTRLTVT.

This clone was counted only a few times. The V call is TRBV7-9, the J call TRBJ1-1; D may be TRBD1 (6 bases). This CDR3 spans 14 amino acids. V gave up 5 bases and J gave up 4 bases, with 14 bases separating them. The germline V gene has CDR1 SEHNR and CDR2 FQNEAQ (reference sequence). The CDR3 DNA reads TGTGCCAGCAGCCTTTCCGTGGGGGCCACTGAAGCTTTCTTT. It yields the protein CASSLSVGATEAFF.

J is TRBJ1-6 and V is TRBV4-2; maybe TRBD1 (6 bases). Trimming stripped 1 base from V and 10 bases from J, with 20 bases between. The CDR3 has 17 amino acids. The V gene's germline CDR1 is LGHNA and CDR2 YNFKEQ. The CDR3 sequence is CASSQVSGGRGLSPLHF. DNA for the CDR3: TGTGCCAGCAGCCAAGTTTCCGGTGGCAGGGGATTGTCACCCCTCCACTTT.